The clone carrying this T cell receptor beta chain has ten or more counts. V lost 6 bases and J 1 base, leaving 4 bases between the germline ends. The CDR3 runs 11 residues. Germline CDR1 SGHRS, CDR2 YFSETQ. Unique molecular identifier tags were affixed to discrete cDNA molecules. TCRdb redid the calling of the 5' RACE reads with MiXCR, one entry per CDR3 protein. The sample yields tens of thousands of distinct CDR3 sequences, roughly 4.7% seen once. These data come from a study of early T cells in non-severe SARS-CoV-2 infection. This clonotype originated in an adult who was a healthcare worker with PCR-confirmed SARS-CoV-2 infection or an uninfected control (not recorded which). The specimen sequenced was whole blood. The chain combines TRBV5-1 with TRBJ1-1; D unclear. The DNA for the CDR3 is TGCGCCAGCAACGGGAACACTGAAGCTTTCTTT. Its protein product is CASNGNTEAFF.